The 17 T cell receptor beta chains below were found in one sample sequenced in a study of identical twins. TCRdb recomputed calls from the 5' RACE reads with MiXCR, one row per CDR3 protein. Of 700,000 or so distinct CDR3 sequences listed, over 20% are singletons. These same records also appear under a second study, on T cells expressing NK-cell markers.

Sequencing was done on a sample of PBMCs. The receptors originated from a woman younger than 35 in good health.

V and J are TRBV12-3 or TRBV12-4 and TRBJ2-7, with D possibly being TRBD1 or TRBD2 (6 bases each). V was clipped by 8 bases and J by 8 bases, with 19 bases between them. The CDR3 runs to 13 residues. The chain's CDR3 is CASSLLAGGQQYF. DNA of the CDR3: TGTGCCAGCTCACTCCTTGCCGGGGGCCAGCAGTACTTC.

The V call is TRBV7-6, the J call TRBJ2-3; 7 nucleotides align to TRBD2. The ends lost 1 base at V and 0 bases at J; junction bases unmatched: 7. The length of the CDR3 is 17 residues. Germline V gene lookup returns CDR1 SGHVS and CDR2 FNYEAQ. The CDR3 nucleotides read TGTGCCAGCAGCTTAGTAGCGGGCTACCGGAGCACAGATACGCAGTATTTT. This translates into CASSLVAGYRSTDTQYF.

The DNA for the CDR3 is TGTGCCAGCAGCCAGGGACTAGCGGGGGTTGGTGAGCAGTTCTTC. It codes for CASSQGLAGVGEQFF. The chain combines TRBV5-5 with TRBJ2-1; 14 nucleotides align to TRBD2. Germline CDR1 reads SGHKS; CDR2 reads YYEKEE (reference sequence). This CDR3 spans 15 amino acids. J lost 9 bases, V lost 4 bases, and 6 bases had no gene match. Together with reference TRBV5-5 and TRBJ2-1, the CDR3 gives the full variable domain: DAGVTQSPTHLIKTRGQQVTLRCSPISGHKSVSWYQQVLGQGPQFIFQYYEKEERGRGNFPDRFSARQFPNYSSELNVNALLLGDSALYLCASSQGLAGVGEQFFGPGTRLTVL.

The V call is TRBV11-3, the J call TRBJ2-1; the D gene is possibly TRBD1 (7 bases). Looked up from germline, CDR1 is SGHNT and CDR2 is YENEEA. Between the trimmed V and J ends, which lost 4 bases and 3 bases, there was a span of 16 bases. CDR3 size: 16 residues. CDR3 nucleotide sequence: TGTGCCAGCAGCTCCGAAGGAGGGGGCCACTACAATGAGCAGTTCTTC. This sequence encodes CASSSEGGGHYNEQFF.

This clonotype occurred a few times. The genes are TRBV5-1 and TRBJ2-6; D might be TRBD1 (6 bases). The V gene's germline CDR1 is SGHRS and CDR2 YFSETQ. Trimming left V 7 bases short and J 0 bases short, with 8 bases between. The CDR3 totals 14 residues. CDR3 nucleotide sequence: TGCGCCAGCGGGGGCTACTCTGGGGCCAACGTCCTGACTTTC. Encoded protein: CASGGYSGANVLTF.

CDR3 DNA sequence: TGTGCCAGCCAGGGAGATGGCTACGAGCAGTACTTC. Its protein is CASQGDGYEQYF. This chain uses TRBV6-6 with TRBJ2-7; D is perhaps TRBD1 or TRBD2 (5 bases each). Germline lookup yields CDR1 MNHNY and CDR2 SVGAGI (reference sequence). This CDR3 is built from 12 residues. Trimming stripped 8 bases from V and 3 bases from J, with 11 bases between.

This clonotype has just a few counts. The rearrangement links TRBV7-2 to TRBJ2-1, with a possible D match to TRBD2 (5 bases). This CDR3 comprises 16 residues. Trimming took off 1 base at V and 0 bases at J, with 10 bases between the two ends. Germline V gives CDR1 SGHTA, CDR2 FQGNSA. The CDR3 nucleotides read TGTGCCAGCAGCTTAGGGGCTAGCTACTCCTACAATGAGCAGTTCTTC. It yields the protein CASSLGASYSYNEQFF.

This clonotype occurred a few times. The rearrangement links TRBV30 to TRBJ2-7; 7 nucleotides align to TRBD1. Germline V lookup: CDR1 GTSNPN, CDR2 SVGIG (reference sequence). The J segment lost 3 bases and the V segment lost 3 bases, leaving 2 bases of the junction unmatched. The CDR3 totals 12 residues. CDR3 nucleotides: TGTGCCTGGAGCGGGACAGTCTACGAGCAGTACTTC. Protein sequence: CAWSGTVYEQYF.

The chain couples TRBV3-1 to TRBJ1-2; no definite D call. Germline V lookup: CDR1 LGHDT, CDR2 YNNKEL (reference sequence). This CDR3 has 14 amino acids. V was clipped by 2 bases and J by 8 bases, with 15 bases between them. CDR3 amino acids: CASSQLDLYAGYTF. The CDR3 DNA reads TGTGCCAGCAGCCAATTAGACCTGTATGCGGGCTACACCTTC.

This chain's CDR3 is CASSLNSGLINEQFF. The CDR3 DNA reads TGTGCCAGCAGCTTGAATAGCGGGTTGATTAATGAGCAGTTCTTC. V and J are TRBV7-9 and TRBJ2-1; 7 bases match TRBD2. This CDR3 has 15 residues. The V gene's germline CDR1 is SEHNR and CDR2 FQNEAQ (reference sequence). Trimming took 3 bases from V and 7 from J; bases not matched to a gene: 9.

This clonotype appeared a few times. V gene TRBV27 combines with J gene TRBJ1-1, with TRBD1 matching over 7 bases. There are 12 residues in the CDR3. From germline, CDR1 is MNHEY and CDR2 SMNVEV (reference sequence). V was clipped by 6 bases and J by 11 bases; unmatched bases: 9. CDR3 nucleotide sequence: TGTGCCAGCAGGGAGGGACAGCGGGAGGCTTTCTTT. It encodes CASREGQREAFF.

This chain connects TRBV5-6 to TRBJ2-7, with TRBD1 matching over 7 bases. This CDR3 spans 15 amino acids. The V and J ends lost 5 bases and 3 bases, in that order; junction bases with no gene match: 11. CDR1 SGHDT and CDR2 YYEEEE come from the germline V gene. The DNA for the CDR3 is TGTGCCAGCAGTATCCCCGGGACAGACCTCTACGAGCAGTACTTC. It codes for CASSIPGTDLYEQYF.

This clonotype showed up many times. Written as DNA, the CDR3 is TGTGCCAGCAGTCGGGACTTCTCCTACGAGCAGTACTTC. As protein: CASSRDFSYEQYF. The genes are TRBV11-2 and TRBJ2-7; D might be TRBD2 (6 bases). The CDR3 is 13 residues long. Trimming took 6 bases from V and 0 from J, leaving 9 bases between them. Germline CDR1 reads SGHAT; CDR2 reads FQNNGV.

The V and J genes are TRBV13 and TRBJ1-1; D unresolved. This CDR3 has 15 amino acids. Trimming removed 3 bases at V and 6 bases at J, with 17 bases between. Germline assignment: CDR1 PRHDT and CDR2 FYEKMQ (reference sequence). The CDR3: CASSLPQVRGAEAFF. The CDR3 nucleotides read TGTGCCAGCAGCTTGCCCCAGGTCCGGGGTGCTGAAGCTTTCTTT.

The V gene is TRBV7-9, the J gene TRBJ2-1, with 10 bases matching TRBD2. With 5 bases clipped from V and 10 bases from J, the junction kept 5 bases outside the gene matches. The CDR3 consists of 13 residues. Looked up from germline, CDR1 is SEHNR and CDR2 is FQNEAQ (reference sequence). This CDR3 reads CASSLATSGEQFF. The CDR3 nucleotides are TGTGCCAGCAGCCTGGCGACTAGCGGGGAGCAGTTCTTC.

There are many counts of this clonotype. This rearrangement joins TRBV24-1 to TRBJ2-3; no firm D call. V shed 1 base and J shed 1 base, with 11 bases lying between them. This CDR3 has 16 amino acids. The germline V gene encodes CDR1 KGHDR and CDR2 SFDVKD. CDR3 sequence: CATSDFGRDGTDTQYF. CDR3 coding DNA: TGTGCCACCAGTGATTTCGGAAGGGATGGCACAGATACGCAGTATTTT.

This sequence joins TRBV15 and TRBJ2-7; TRBD1 might be the D (5 bases). This CDR3 comprises 17 residues. Germline CDR1 LNHNV, CDR2 YYDKDF (reference sequence). Deletions cut 0 bases from V and 9 bases from J, with 24 bases between. Here the CDR3 reads CATSRDLTRAHPLGQYF. CDR3 coding DNA: TGTGCCACCAGCAGAGATCTAACCAGGGCCCATCCTCTTGGGCAGTACTTC.